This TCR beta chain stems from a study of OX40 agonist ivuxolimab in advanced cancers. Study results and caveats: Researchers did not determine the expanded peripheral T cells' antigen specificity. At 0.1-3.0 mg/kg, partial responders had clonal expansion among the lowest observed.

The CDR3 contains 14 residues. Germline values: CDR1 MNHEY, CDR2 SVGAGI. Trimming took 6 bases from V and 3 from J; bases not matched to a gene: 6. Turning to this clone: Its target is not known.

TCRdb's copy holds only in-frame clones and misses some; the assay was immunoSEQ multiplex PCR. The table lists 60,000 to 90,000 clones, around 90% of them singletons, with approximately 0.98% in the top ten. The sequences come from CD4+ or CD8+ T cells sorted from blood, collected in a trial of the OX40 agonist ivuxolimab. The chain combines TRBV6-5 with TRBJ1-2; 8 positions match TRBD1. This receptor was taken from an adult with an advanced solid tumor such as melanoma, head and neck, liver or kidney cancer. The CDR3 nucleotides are TGTGCCAGCAGACCCGGACAGGGAGACTATGGCTACACCTTC. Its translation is CASRPGQGDYGYTF.